These 16 T cell receptor beta chains came from one sample sequenced in a study of blood T cells in healthy people across ages. The second PCR ran roughly 6 to 11 cycles with a sample-barcoded 5' primer and J-beta primers. From the 5' RACE reads, TCRdb called clonotypes with MiXCR, one entry per CDR3 protein. The sample has under 700,000 distinct CDR3 sequences; nearly 25% are singletons. These data are also associated with another study on T cells of mothers and their children.

Sequencing input: blood. Every receptor here comes from a boy between 10 and 17 years old in good health.

Ten or more counts support this clonotype. The chain carries TRBV28 and TRBJ2-5; D remains unclear. V was trimmed by 5 bases and J by 5 bases, leaving 9 bases between them. The CDR3 is 12 residues long. CDR1 and CDR2 from the germline V gene are MDHEN and SYDVKM. The CDR3 loop is CASSEEGETQYF. For the CDR3, the DNA is TGTGCCAGCAGTGAAGAAGGGGAGACCCAGTACTTC.

CDR3 region: CASSQERAVSSYEQYF. In DNA form, the CDR3 reads TGCGCCAGCAGCCAAGAGAGGGCAGTTAGCTCCTACGAGCAGTACTTC. V is TRBV4-3 and J is TRBJ2-5; D might be TRBD2 (5 bases). TRBJ2-7 matches the DNA end more closely, so the J call is doubtful. From germline, CDR1 is LGHNA and CDR2 YSLEER. The CDR3 has 16 residues.

This clonotype has more than one count but fewer than ten. The CDR3 region is CASSVDTGGAETQYF. The CDR3 DNA follows: TGTGCCAGCAGCGTAGATACAGGGGGCGCCGAGACCCAGTACTTC. The V gene is TRBV9, the J gene TRBJ2-5; 9 positions agree with TRBD1. V shed 0 bases, J shed 5 bases, and the junction held 5 bases outside the gene matches. Germline CDR1 and CDR2: SGDLS and YYNGEE. CDR3 length: 15 amino acids.

V usage is TRBV6-4 and J usage is TRBJ1-2; D might be TRBD1 (6 bases). Trimming cost V 7 bases and J 8 bases, with 14 bases left between them. The germline gives CDR1 MRHNA, CDR2 SNTAGT. The CDR3 length is 12 residues. CDR3 amino acids: CASKDYRDGYTF. CDR3 DNA: TGTGCCAGCAAAGACTACAGGGACGGCTACACCTTC.

This clonotype has only a few counts. The chain employs TRBV18 and TRBJ1-2; D is possibly TRBD1 (6 bases). Between the trimmed V and J ends, which lost 4 bases and 5 bases, there was a span of 11 bases. Looked up from germline, CDR1 is KGHSH and CDR2 is LQKENI. CDR3 length: 13 residues. The CDR3 here is CASSLDRQYGYTF. The CDR3 nucleotides read TGTGCCAGCTCACTCGACAGGCAGTATGGCTACACCTTC.

The chain uses TRBV7-3 and TRBJ2-1; 8 bases are shared with TRBD1. CDR1 is SGHTA and CDR2 is FQGTGA in the germline V gene. V shed 4 bases, J shed 5 bases, and the junction held 1 base outside the gene matches. This CDR3 is built from 13 residues. The CDR3 region has the DNA TGTGCCAGCAGCTCGACAGGGGACAATGAGCAGTTCTTC. Translation: CASSSTGDNEQFF. The full variable domain, rest sourced from reference TRBV7-3 and TRBJ2-1, is GAGVSQTPSNKVTEKGKYVELRCDPISGHTALYWYRQSLGQGPEFLIYFQGTGAADDSGLPNDRFFAVRPEGSVSTLKIQRTERGDSAVYLCASSSTGDNEQFFGPGTRLTVL.

This clonotype was counted ten times or more. V gene TRBV4-3 combines with J gene TRBJ2-3; D ambiguous. CDR1 and CDR2 from the germline V gene are LGHNA and YSLEER. The CDR3 runs 16 residues. Trimming removed 0 bases from V and 2 bases from J, with 12 bases in between. CDR3 coding DNA: TGCGCCAGCAGCCAAGATGGAACAGAGAACACAGATACGCAGTATTTT. It codes for CASSQDGTENTDTQYF.

J is TRBJ1-5 and V is TRBV5-1, with 7 bases fitting TRBD1. Trimming removed 4 bases from V and 5 bases from J; junction bases left unmatched: 12. This CDR3 is built from 16 residues. Germline-derived CDR1 and CDR2 are SGHRS and YFSETQ. The CDR3 coding sequence is TGCGCCAGCAGCCTTTTCAGGACAGGCAGTCATCAGCCCCAGCATTTT. It translates to CASSLFRTGSHQPQHF.

J is TRBJ1-2 and V is TRBV29-1; D unresolved. V lost 1 base to trimming and J lost 2 bases, with 8 bases between them. The length of the CDR3 is 13 residues. Germline values: CDR1 SQVTM, CDR2 ANQGSEA. The CDR3, as DNA: TGCAGCGTTGAAGGCGCGGAGAACTATGGCTACACCTTC. The encoded protein is CSVEGAENYGYTF.

This rearrangement joins TRBV12-3 or TRBV12-4 to TRBJ2-1; 11 nucleotides line up with TRBD1. The CDR3 is 15 amino acids. With V trimmed by 6 bases and J by 2 bases, 3 bases remained unmatched. CDR3: CASRVGQGAYNEQFF. In nucleotides, the CDR3 is TGTGCCAGCAGAGTGGGACAGGGGGCCTACAATGAGCAGTTCTTC.

This clonotype was observed a handful of times. This chain links TRBV28 with TRBJ2-7, with 16 bases lining up with TRBD2. The CDR3 extends over 16 amino acids. CDR1 is MDHEN, CDR2 SYDVKM, per germline. With 5 bases clipped from V and 4 bases from J, the junction kept 5 bases outside the gene matches. CDR3 sequence: CASSHGTSGGAYEQYF. The DNA for the CDR3 is TGTGCCAGCAGTCATGGGACTAGCGGGGGGGCGTACGAGCAGTACTTC.

This rearrangement joins TRBV10-3 to TRBJ2-5; 7 bases are a match to TRBD2. The end of the DNA fits TRBJ2-7 better, so the J call may be wrong. The germline V gene has CDR1 ENHRY and CDR2 SYGVKD. The CDR3 sequence is 16 residues long. The CDR3 protein is CAISESLSREGYEQYF. CDR3 nucleotides: TGTGCCATCAGTGAGTCGTTGAGCAGGGAGGGGTACGAGCAGTACTTC.

This sequence joins TRBV6-1 and TRBJ1-1; 8 bases agree with TRBD1. V trimming: 6 bases; J trimming: 3 bases; junction bases outside the gene matches: 15. Germline CDR1 MNHNS, CDR2 SASEGT. The CDR3 consists of 17 residues. This CDR3 reads CASRHDRGRLDDTEAFF. In DNA, the CDR3 is TGTGCCAGCAGACACGACAGGGGCCGACTAGACGACACTGAAGCTTTCTTT.

This chain links TRBV7-9 with TRBJ2-5, with TRBD1 as a possible D gene (5 bases). Germline CDR1 SEHNR, CDR2 FQNEAQ (reference sequence). Trimming removed 5 bases from V and 2 bases from J, with 18 bases in between. This CDR3 spans 16 amino acids. CDR3 nucleotide sequence: TGTGCCAGCAGCCCATCCCCCCCCAGGGAACAAGAGACCCAGTACTTC. This sequence encodes CASSPSPPREQETQYF.

The V and J genes are TRBV7-2 and TRBJ2-7; no clear D gene. The germline V gene has CDR1 SGHTA and CDR2 FQGNSA. With 1 base removed from V and 0 bases from J, the gap between germline ends came to 7 bases. The CDR3 runs to 14 residues. Written as DNA, the CDR3 is TGTGCCAGCAGCTTAGACCTGAGCTCCTACGAGCAGTACTTC. Encoded protein: CASSLDLSSYEQYF. Drawing the rest from reference TRBV7-2 and TRBJ2-7, the complete variable domain is GAGVSQSPSNKVTEKGKDVELRCDPISGHTALYWYRQSLGQGLEFLIYFQGNSAPDKSGLPSDRFSAERTGGSVSTLTIQRTQQEDSAVYLCASSLDLSSYEQYFGPGTRLTVT.

The chain uses TRBV5-1 and TRBJ2-7; tentatively, D is TRBD2 (5 bases). The last part of the DNA fits TRBJ2-1 better; the J call may be wrong. Germline CDR1 is SGHRS and CDR2 is YFSETQ. CDR3 length equals 15 residues. The CDR3 spells CASSFIGGWTNEQFF. CDR3 sequence (DNA): TGCGCCAGCAGCTTTATTGGCGGGTGGACCAATGAGCAGTTCTTC.